This TCR beta chain was identified in a study of shared clonotypes between healthy human individuals. Germline V gene data show CDR1 as SGHRS and CDR2 as YFSETQ. Trimming took 0 bases from V and 7 from J; bases not matched to a gene: 10. The CDR3 has 17 amino acids. Measured with immunoSEQ multiplex PCR; TCRdb has only the in-frame clones, and not every one. Among fewer than 650,000 clones listed, 70% to 80% were seen once. In its sample, this clone was seen a few times. Unsorted samples used roughly 99 million PBMCs for genomic DNA. The specimen was PBMCs. The V gene is TRBV5-1, the J gene TRBJ2-7, with 13 nucleotides matching TRBD2. This clonotype was sampled from a woman between 40 and 50 years old in good health. Some clones in this sample may be carry-over from other donors' samples. Here the CDR3 DNA reads TGCGCCAGCAGCTTGGCCCTCGGGACTAGCGGGGATGCAGAGCAGTACTTC. Its protein product is CASSLALGTSGDAEQYF.